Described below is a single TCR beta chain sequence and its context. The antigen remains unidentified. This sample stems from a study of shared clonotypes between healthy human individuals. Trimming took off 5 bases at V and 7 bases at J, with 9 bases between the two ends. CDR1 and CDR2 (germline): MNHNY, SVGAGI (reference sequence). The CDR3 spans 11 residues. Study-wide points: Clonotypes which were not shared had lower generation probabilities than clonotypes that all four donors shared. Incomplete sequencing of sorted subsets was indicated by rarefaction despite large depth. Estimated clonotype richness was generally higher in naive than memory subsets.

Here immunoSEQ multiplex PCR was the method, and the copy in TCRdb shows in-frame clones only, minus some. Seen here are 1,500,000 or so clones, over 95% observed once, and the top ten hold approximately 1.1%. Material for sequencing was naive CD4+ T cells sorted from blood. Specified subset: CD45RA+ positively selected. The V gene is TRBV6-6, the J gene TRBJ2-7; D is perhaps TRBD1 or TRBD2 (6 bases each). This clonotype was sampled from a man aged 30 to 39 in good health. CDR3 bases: TGTGCCAGCAGTCAAGGGGGGGAGCAGTACTTC. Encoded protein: CASSQGGEQYF.